This T cell receptor (beta chain) was sequenced for a study of technical replicates of blood from a handful of donors. The germline V gene encodes CDR1 SGHAT and CDR2 FQNNGV. The CDR3 is made up of 15 amino acids. The ends were cut back, 4 bases at V and 3 bases at J, with 12 bases in the middle. Sequencing used immunoSEQ multiplex PCR; TCRdb keeps in-frame clones, though not all of them. The sample lists 11,000 to 15,000 clones, approximately 86% occurring once. The sample holds one count of this clone. Sequencing input: PBMCs. The J gene is TRBJ2-2, the V gene TRBV11-2; weak D call: TRBD1 (6 bases). The TCR comes from a human donor in good health. The CDR3 region is CASSSQGSYTGELFF. Here the CDR3 DNA reads TGTGCCAGCAGCTCCCAGGGGTCCTACACCGGGGAGCTGTTTTTT.